The present T cell receptor (beta chain) was sequenced within a study of blood T cell repertoires in COVID-19. V was clipped by 4 bases and J by 10 bases; unmatched bases: 13. The CDR3 sequence is 15 residues long. CDR1 SGHNT and CDR2 YYREEE come from the germline V gene (reference sequence). Using immunoSEQ multiplex PCR, the repertoire was profiled, and TCRdb retains in-frame clones only, with some absent. The sample has approximately 330,000 clones; around 90% are singletons. The source is a woman in her 40s with COVID-19, enrolled during active disease. Sequenced input: peripheral blood. The genes are TRBV5-4 and TRBJ2-1; 8 bases are a match to TRBD2. The CDR3 region is CASSLSGTTLREQFF. CDR3 DNA: TGTGCCAGCAGCCTTAGCGGGACAACTCTACGGGAGCAGTTCTTC.